This T cell receptor (beta chain) appears in the sequencing data of a study of cytotoxic CD8 clonotypes in ibrutinib-treated CLL. On the study more broadly: Outcomes included roughly 24 partial and 2 complete responses; after median about 5.5 years, roughly 14 stayed remitted and around 12 progressed.

The CDR3 is 14 amino acids. With 4 bases clipped from V and 6 bases from J, the junction kept 7 bases outside the gene matches. CDR1 and CDR2 (germline): MNHEY, SVGAGI. Cryopreserved PBMCs yielded 1.5 to 2 micrograms of genomic DNA for TCR beta libraries. Study-level findings and limits: Public clonotypes, found uncommonly, either contracted or stayed stable on treatment.

Concerning this clone: Antigen: not known.

Target depth was 1 in 200,000 to 1 in 1 million T cells, about 10x per clonotype. Sequenced by immunoSEQ multiplex PCR; TCRdb stores in-frame clones only, minus some. The repertoire holds fewer than 80,000 clones, with around 52% as singletons. This sequence originates from a human donor with chronic lymphocytic leukemia. The chain links TRBV6-5 to TRBJ2-7; TRBD2 matches 9 bases. The sequences come from PBMCs, collected after 12 months of ibrutinib treatment. The CDR3 DNA sequence: TGTGCCAGCAGTTCCGTAGCGGGAGTGGGCGAGCAGTACTTC. It specifies CASSSVAGVGEQYF.